This is a list of T cell receptor beta chains from one sample in a study of blood T cells in healthy people across ages. TCRdb used MiXCR to reprocess the 5' RACE reads, holding one entry per CDR3 protein. The sample comprises hundreds of thousands of distinct CDR3 sequences, 40% to 50% of which are singletons, and approximately 23% rests with the top ten. The sequenced sample was blood. The receptors originated from a man of 80 years or more in good health. Both conserved end residues are part of each CDR3. A D gene is named only where the DNA matches it firmly. A clone size is listed for some rows: how often the clone was seen (once, few, many), or a class if it is expanded.

clone_size | d_call | j_call | v_call | cdr3_nt | cdr3_aa
few | TRBD2 | TRBJ2-7 | TRBV27 | TGTGCCAGCAGTTTATTGGGTAGCGGGGTTACCTACGAGCAGTACTTC | CASSLLGSGVTYEQYF
few | . | TRBJ2-3 | TRBV4-3 | TGCGCCAGCAGCCAAGAACTGGTTGGGAGCCCCCCAGATACGCAGTATTTT | CASSQELVGSPPDTQYF
few | . | TRBJ2-3 | TRBV20-1 | TGCAGTGCTATAACACCTGAGCGAGGGACAGATACGCAGTATTTT | CSAITPERGTDTQYF
. | TRBD1 | TRBJ1-1 | TRBV6-6 | TGTGCCAGCAGAACGGGACAGGGTGAAGCTTTCTTT | CASRTGQGEAFF
few | TRBD1 | TRBJ1-5 | TRBV30 | TGTGCCTGGAGTGTACCCGGGACAGGGTCCCAGCCCCAGCATTTT | CAWSVPGTGSQPQHF
. | TRBD1 | TRBJ2-5 | TRBV24-1 | TGTGCCACCGGGACAGGAGCTCAAGAGACCCAGTACTTC | CATGTGAQETQYF
few | TRBD1 | TRBJ2-5 | TRBV3-1 | TGTGCCAGCAGCCCCGCCGGGACAGGCCTACAAGAGACCCAGTACTTC | CASSPAGTGLQETQYF
. | . | TRBJ2-7 | TRBV20-1 | TGCAGTGCTAGAGAGTGGAGGCTTGTGAGTTACGAGCAGTACTTC | CSAREWRLVSYEQYF
few | TRBD2 | TRBJ2-1 | TRBV6-1 | TGTGCCAGCAGGAAGGGACTAGCGGAGATCTACAATGAGCAGTTCTTC | CASRKGLAEIYNEQFF
few | . | TRBJ2-5 | TRBV20-1 | TGCAGTGCTAGAAGCGACCAAGAGACCCAGTACTTC | CSARSDQETQYF
. | . | TRBJ1-4 | TRBV5-5 | TGTGCCAGCAGCTTGCGCCCAACTAATGAAAAACTGTTTTTT | CASSLRPTNEKLFF
. | . | TRBJ1-1 | TRBV5-1 | TGCGCCAGCAGCTTGGATCAGGGCTTTGACGCTGAAGCTTTCTTT | CASSLDQGFDAEAFF
few | . | TRBJ2-5 | TRBV5-1 | TGCGCCAGCAGCTTGGCCGACAATAAAGAGACCCAGTACTTC | CASSLADNKETQYF
. | TRBD2 | TRBJ2-7 | TRBV11-2 | TGTGCCAGCAGCTTATGGGCTAGCGGGAGAGTGGAGGCCTACGAGCAGTACTTC | CASSLWASGRVEAYEQYF
few | TRBD1 | TRBJ2-5 | TRBV20-1 | TGCAGTGCCAACCCCGGGACAGGGATTTATGTGGAGACCCAGTACTTC | CSANPGTGIYVETQYF
few | TRBD1 | TRBJ1-1 | TRBV7-2 | TGTGCCAGCAGCTTAGGTTTAGGAGGGGGCCGCGTTAACACTGAAGCTTTCTTT | CASSLGLGGGRVNTEAFF
few | . | TRBJ2-5 | TRBV10-3 | TGTGCCATCAGCCAGGGCACCGCAAGAGGAGAGACCCAGTACTTC | CAISQGTARGETQYF
. | . | TRBJ2-4 | TRBV7-2 | TGTGCCAGCAGCCTCGGTTGGGGCATTCAGTACTTC | CASSLGWGIQYF
. | TRBD1 | TRBJ1-2 | TRBV4-1 | TGCGCCAGTAGCCAGGAGACAGGGCTCGCGATGTTCTACACCTTC | CASSQETGLAMFYTF
once | . | TRBJ2-7 | TRBV5-6 | TGTGCCAGCAGCTTGGGGGGGACAATGTACGAGCAGTACTTC | CASSLGGTMYEQYF
once | TRBD2 | TRBJ2-7 | TRBV14 | TGTGCCAGCAGCCAAGAGGGAGGGTCCTACAATGAGCAGTACTTC | CASSQEGGSYNEQYF
few | TRBD2 | TRBJ2-7 | TRBV28 | TGTGCCAGCAGACCTAGCGGGAGAACGTACGAGCAGTACTTC | CASRPSGRTYEQYF
. | TRBD2 | TRBJ2-1 | TRBV7-2 | TGTGCCAGCAGTTCGACTAGCGGGCAATACAATGAGCAGTTCTTC | CASSSTSGQYNEQFF
. | . | TRBJ1-4 | TRBV4-2 | TGTGCCAGCAGCCAAGTCTCCCAGGGAGGAACTAATGAAAAACTGTTTTTT | CASSQVSQGGTNEKLFF
few | TRBD2 | TRBJ2-7 | TRBV28 | TGTGCCAGCACAAATGGCGCTAGCGGGAGTTACGAGCAGTACTTC | CASTNGASGSYEQYF
few | . | TRBJ2-7 | TRBV10-3 | TGTGCCATCAGTTATTCCCGGGACACCGCCTACGAGCAGTACTTC | CAISYSRDTAYEQYF
many | . | TRBJ2-3 | TRBV15 | TGTGCCACCAGCAGAGAGGGTCTTCTCACAGATACGCAGTATTTT | CATSREGLLTDTQYF
few | . | TRBJ2-3 | TRBV7-2 | TGTGCCAGCAGCTTAAGCTTCGGGGGATTCACAGATACGCAGTATTTT | CASSLSFGGFTDTQYF
. | . | TRBJ2-3 | TRBV10-3 | TGTGCCATCAGTAGTCCTGGACTGAGTAGCACAGATACGCAGTATTTT | CAISSPGLSSTDTQYF
few | . | TRBJ2-3 | TRBV29-1 | TGCAGCGTTGACGGCAGGGACACAGATACGCAGTATTTT | CSVDGRDTDTQYF
. | . | TRBJ1-2 | TRBV10-2 | TGCGCCAGCAGTGAGTCGGGGGGTAACTATGGCTACACCTTC | CASSESGGNYGYTF
. | . | TRBJ1-5 | TRBV27 | TGTGCCAGCAGTAATACACGACCCTATCAGCCCCAGCATTTT | CASSNTRPYQPQHF
many | . | TRBJ2-5 | TRBV6-6 | TGTGCCAGCACCTCCGCCAGGGTGGGAAGAGAGACCCAGTACTTC | CASTSARVGRETQYF
few | TRBD1 | TRBJ1-5 | TRBV20-1 | TGCAGTGCTAGAGAGACAGGGTCCAATCAGCCCCAGCATTTT | CSARETGSNQPQHF
. | TRBD2 | TRBJ2-3 | TRBV19 | TGTGCCAGTAGTTTAGGGACTAGCCCCCGCACAGATACGCAGTATTTT | CASSLGTSPRTDTQYF
. | . | TRBJ1-4 | TRBV20-1 | TGCAGTGCTAGAGATTACCGGGCAACTAATGAAAAACTGTTTTTT | CSARDYRATNEKLFF
few | . | TRBJ1-2 | TRBV4-3 | TGCGCCAGCAGCCAAGCGGACCGGCCGGGTGGCTACACCTTC | CASSQADRPGGYTF
. | . | TRBJ1-2 | TRBV12-3/TRBV12-4 | TGTGCCAGCAGTTTATTAGACAGGACCTTGTATGGCTACACCTTC | CASSLLDRTLYGYTF
many | TRBD2 | TRBJ2-4 | TRBV28 | TGTGCCACCGTGACTAGCTTTGGAAACATTCAGTACTTC | CATVTSFGNIQYF
few | TRBD2 | TRBJ2-5 | TRBV11-2 | TGTGCCAGCACCGCTCCCCGCGGGGGAACCCAAGAGACCCAGTACTTC | CASTAPRGGTQETQYF